The next 14 T cell receptor beta chains were all read from a single sample in a study of cytomegalovirus exposure and HLA in healthy donors. The PCR made use of 60 Vbeta and 13 Jbeta primers. Clones were read by immunoSEQ multiplex PCR, and TCRdb kept only the in-frame ones, dropping some. The clone table shows 140,000 to 150,000 clones, with the ten largest holding approximately 1.5%. The specimen was PBMCs. The receptor set was obtained from a woman in her forties or fifties in good health and CMV-seronegative.

The chain joins TRBV19 to TRBJ2-3; D perhaps matches TRBD1 (6 bases). Germline CDR1 LNHDA, CDR2 SQIVND (reference sequence). This CDR3 has 14 amino acids. Trimming shortened V by 3 bases and J by 1 base, and 8 bases separated the two germline ends. The CDR3 nucleotides read TGTGCCAGTAGTATTACAGGGCGCACAGATACGCAGTATTTT. Protein product: CASSITGRTDTQYF.

The chain has TRBV5-1 and TRBJ2-3, with 14 bases matching TRBD2. The CDR3 has 18 amino acids. CDR1 and CDR2 (germline): SGHRS, YFSETQ. After removal of 4 bases from V and 0 bases from J, the junction contained 7 bases not matched to a gene. The DNA for the CDR3 is TGCGCCAGCAGCCTGCCGGGACTAGCGGGAGCTAGCACAGATACGCAGTATTTT. Its translation: CASSLPGLAGASTDTQYF.

The gene calls are TRBV28 and TRBJ1-4; TRBD1 aligns across 7 bases. CDR3 size: 16 residues. V dropped 5 bases and J dropped 8; count of bases not matched to a gene: 14. CDR1 is MDHEN, CDR2 SYDVKM, per germline. The CDR3 coding sequence is TGTGCCAGCAGTCCGGGACAGACCATAAGCGACGAAAAACTGTTTTTT. Translated: CASSPGQTISDEKLFF.

The chain uses TRBV10-3 and TRBJ1-4; 8 bases line up with TRBD1. Germline V lookup: CDR1 ENHRY, CDR2 SYGVKD. V lost 2 bases to trimming and J lost 4 bases; unmatched junction nucleotides: 0. There are 14 residues in the CDR3. For the CDR3, the DNA is TGTGCCATCAGTGAGGACAGGGGTAATGAAAAACTGTTTTTT. The encoded protein is CAISEDRGNEKLFF.

V and J are TRBV28 and TRBJ2-3; D is perhaps TRBD2 (6 bases). V was shortened by 2 bases and J by 4 bases, with 13 bases between the two germline ends. This CDR3 region has 15 residues. CDR1 is MDHEN, CDR2 SYDVKM, per germline. CDR3 sequence (DNA): TGTGCCAGCAGTTTAGGAGGCGGGACGGCAGATACGCAGTATTTT. The encoded protein is CASSLGGGTADTQYF.

This rearrangement joins TRBV6-5 to TRBJ2-1, with TRBD2 identical over 8 bases. Germline values: CDR1 MNHEY, CDR2 SVGAGI. The ends lost 2 bases at V and 7 bases at J; junction bases unmatched: 7. This CDR3 has 15 residues. As DNA, the CDR3 is TGTGCCAGCAGTTACCAAGTAGCGGGAAAAAATGAGCAGTTCTTC. This encodes CASSYQVAGKNEQFF.

This chain connects TRBV5-1 to TRBJ2-7, with 9 positions matching TRBD2. Germline V gene lookup returns CDR1 SGHRS and CDR2 YFSETQ. CDR3 length equals 16 residues. J gave up 2 bases and V 3 bases, and 9 bases lay outside the gene matches. CDR3 DNA: TGCGCCAGCAGCTCAAATAGCGGGGGCCCAACCTACGAGCAGTACTTC. It encodes CASSSNSGGPTYEQYF.

The rearrangement links TRBV9 to TRBJ2-1, with no clear D. The germline V and J ends were trimmed by 4 bases and 8 bases, with 10 bases remaining between them. CDR1 and CDR2 from the germline V gene are SGDLS and YYNGEE. This CDR3 comprises 12 residues. CDR3 nucleotide sequence: TGTGCCAGCAGCCCCGGGTGGGATGAGCAGTTCTTC. Protein product: CASSPGWDEQFF.

The V gene is TRBV13, the J gene TRBJ2-3, with D perhaps TRBD1 (6 bases). The CDR3 spans 15 residues. V dropped 6 bases and J dropped 0 bases, with 13 bases sitting between them. Germline V CDR1 and CDR2: PRHDT, FYEKMQ (reference sequence). Here the CDR3 reads CASRVTGFSTDTQYF. The CDR3 DNA reads as TGTGCCAGCAGAGTGACAGGATTTAGCACAGATACGCAGTATTTT.

The chain uses TRBV7-2 and TRBJ2-1; TRBD2 might be the D (7 bases). Germline CDR1 reads SGHTA; CDR2 reads FQGNSA. The CDR3 loop spans 12 amino acids. The germline V and J ends were trimmed by 6 bases and 13 bases, with 16 bases remaining between them. DNA of the CDR3: TGTGCCAGCAGATGGGAGGGGGAGCCCCAGTTCTTC. It is translated as CASRWEGEPQFF. Together with reference TRBV7-2 and TRBJ2-1, the CDR3 gives the full variable domain: GAGVSQSPSNKVTEKGKDVELRCDPISGHTALYWYRQSLGQGLEFLIYFQGNSAPDKSGLPSDRFSAERTGGSVSTLTIQRTQQEDSAVYLCASRWEGEPQFFGPGTRLTVL.

The V and J genes are TRBV11-3 and TRBJ1-1; D is uncertain. Trimming stripped 3 bases from V and 5 bases from J, with 10 bases between. In germline, CDR1 is SGHNT, CDR2 YENEEA. The CDR3 runs 13 residues. CDR3 residues: CASSFLGETEAFF. CDR3 sequence (DNA): TGTGCCAGCAGCTTCCTAGGAGAGACTGAAGCTTTCTTT.

The V call is TRBV28, the J call TRBJ1-5; 9 bases are shared with TRBD1. The CDR3 has 14 amino acids. The J segment lost 7 bases and the V segment lost 6 bases, leaving 7 bases of the junction unmatched. Per germline, CDR1 MDHEN and CDR2 SYDVKM. The CDR3 nucleotides are TGTGCCAGCAGATCCGACAGGGGGAACCAGCCCCAGCATTTT. As protein: CASRSDRGNQPQHF.

This sequence joins TRBV6-6 and TRBJ2-1; D not certain. V was clipped by 6 bases and J by 7 bases, with 7 bases between them. Germline CDR1 MNHNY, CDR2 SVGAGI (reference sequence). The CDR3 totals 11 residues. The CDR3 spells CASSPSNEQFF. The CDR3 nucleotides are TGTGCCAGCAGCCCCTCGAATGAGCAGTTCTTC.

The rearrangement uses TRBV7-9 and TRBJ2-1, with 8 bases that match TRBD2. The germline gives CDR1 SEHNR, CDR2 FQNEAQ (reference sequence). The CDR3 runs to 19 residues. V was clipped by 3 bases and J by 4 bases; unmatched bases: 17. The CDR3: CASSFRADRTSPIYNEQFF. The CDR3, as DNA: TGTGCCAGCAGCTTTCGGGCAGACCGGACTAGCCCGATATACAATGAGCAGTTCTTC.